This T cell receptor beta chain was profiled in a study of T cell responses to AZD1222 COVID-19 vaccine. The overall study: Second doses that came at about 4 or about 12 weeks were put together. General observations from the study: Mostly white British, mostly female donors; authors suggested clonal diversity may be underestimated. CD4 TCRs associated with vaccination spanned spike, dominating at 160-218 and 743-854.

Trimming left V 1 base short and J 0 bases short, with 10 bases between. This CDR3 is 15 amino acids long. Germline CDR1 is SGHAT and CDR2 is FQNNGV. Here immunoSEQ multiplex PCR was the method, and the copy in TCRdb shows in-frame clones only, minus some. The table shows roughly 150,000 clones, with 90% occurring only once. As for this clone: Its antigen is undetermined.

This clonotype was obtained from an adult in good health. Here the sequenced sample was peripheral blood, taken on day 0 of AZD1222 vaccination. V and J are TRBV11-2 and TRBJ2-7, with D unclear. CDR3 in amino acids: CASSLAAPTSYEQYF. CDR3 nucleotides: TGTGCCAGCAGCTTAGCTGCTCCGACCTCCTACGAGCAGTACTTC. Complete variable domain (other parts from reference TRBV11-2 and TRBJ2-7): EAGVAQSPRYKIIEKRQSVAFWCNPISGHATLYWYQQILGQGPKLLIQFQNNGVVDDSQLPKDRFSAERLKGVDSTLKIQPAKLEDSAVYLCASSLAAPTSYEQYFGPGTRLTVT.